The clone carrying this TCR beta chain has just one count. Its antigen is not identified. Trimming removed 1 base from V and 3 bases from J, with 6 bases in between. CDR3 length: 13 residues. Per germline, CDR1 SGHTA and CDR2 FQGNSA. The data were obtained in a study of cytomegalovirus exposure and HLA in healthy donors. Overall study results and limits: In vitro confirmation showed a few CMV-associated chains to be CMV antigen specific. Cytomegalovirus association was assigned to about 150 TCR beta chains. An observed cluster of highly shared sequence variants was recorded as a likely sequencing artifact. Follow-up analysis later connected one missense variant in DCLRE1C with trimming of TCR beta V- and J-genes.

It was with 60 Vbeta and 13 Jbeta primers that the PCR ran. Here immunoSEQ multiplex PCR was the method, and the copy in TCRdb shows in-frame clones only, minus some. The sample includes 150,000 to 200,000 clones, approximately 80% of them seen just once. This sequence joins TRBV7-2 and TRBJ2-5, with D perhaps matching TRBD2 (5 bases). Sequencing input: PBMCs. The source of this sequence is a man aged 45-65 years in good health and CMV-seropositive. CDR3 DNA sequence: TGTGCCAGCAGCTTAGGAGGGAAAGAGACCCAGTACTTC. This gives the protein CASSLGGKETQYF.